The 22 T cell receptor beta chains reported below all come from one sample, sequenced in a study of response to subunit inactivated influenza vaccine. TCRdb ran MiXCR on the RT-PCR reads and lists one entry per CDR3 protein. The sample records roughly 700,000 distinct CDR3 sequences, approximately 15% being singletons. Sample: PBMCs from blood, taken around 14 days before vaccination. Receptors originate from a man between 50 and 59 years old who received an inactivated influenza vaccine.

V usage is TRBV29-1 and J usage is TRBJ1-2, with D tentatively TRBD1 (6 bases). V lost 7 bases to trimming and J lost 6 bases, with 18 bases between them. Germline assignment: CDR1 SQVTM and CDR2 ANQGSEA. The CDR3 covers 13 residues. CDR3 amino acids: CSAQGRFSDGYTF. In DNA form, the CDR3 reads TGCAGCGCACAGGGCCGCTTCAGCGATGGCTACACCTTC.

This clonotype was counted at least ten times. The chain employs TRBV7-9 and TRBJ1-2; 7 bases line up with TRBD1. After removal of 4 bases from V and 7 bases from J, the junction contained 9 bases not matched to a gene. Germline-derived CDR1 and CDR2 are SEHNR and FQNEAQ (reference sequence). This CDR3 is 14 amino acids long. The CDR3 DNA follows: TGTGCCAGCAGCTCGACGACGACAGGGCTTGGCTACACCTTC. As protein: CASSSTTTGLGYTF.

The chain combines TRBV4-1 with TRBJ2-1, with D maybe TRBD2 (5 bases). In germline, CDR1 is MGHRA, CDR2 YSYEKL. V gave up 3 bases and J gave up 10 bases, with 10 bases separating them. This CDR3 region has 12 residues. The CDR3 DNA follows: TGCGCCAGCAGCCACTGGGAGAACGAGCAGTTCTTC. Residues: CASSHWENEQFF.

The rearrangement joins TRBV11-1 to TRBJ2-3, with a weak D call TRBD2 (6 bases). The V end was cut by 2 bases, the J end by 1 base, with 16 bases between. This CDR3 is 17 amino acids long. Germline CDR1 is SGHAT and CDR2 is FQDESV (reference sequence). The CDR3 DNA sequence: TGTGCCAGCAGCTTAAGGTTCGAAATAGCGGGCACAGATACGCAGTATTTT. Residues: CASSLRFEIAGTDTQYF.

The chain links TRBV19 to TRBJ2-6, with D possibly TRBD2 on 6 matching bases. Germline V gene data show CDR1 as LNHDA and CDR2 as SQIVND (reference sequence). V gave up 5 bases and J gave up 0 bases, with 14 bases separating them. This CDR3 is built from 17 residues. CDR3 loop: CASSQERALSGANVLTF. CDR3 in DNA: TGTGCCAGTAGTCAGGAGCGGGCTCTCTCTGGGGCCAACGTCCTGACTTTC.

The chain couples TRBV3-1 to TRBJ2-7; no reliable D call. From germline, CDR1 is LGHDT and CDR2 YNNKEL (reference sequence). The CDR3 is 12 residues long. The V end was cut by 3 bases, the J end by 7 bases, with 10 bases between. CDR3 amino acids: CASSHLGWEQYF. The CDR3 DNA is TGTGCCAGCAGCCATCTTGGGTGGGAGCAGTACTTC.

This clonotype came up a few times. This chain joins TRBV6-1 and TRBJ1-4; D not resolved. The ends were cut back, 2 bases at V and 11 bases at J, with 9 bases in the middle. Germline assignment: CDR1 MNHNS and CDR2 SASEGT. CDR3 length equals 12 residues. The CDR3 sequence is CASSEFLEKLFF. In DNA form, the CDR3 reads TGTGCCAGCAGTGAATTTTTGGAGAAACTGTTTTTT.

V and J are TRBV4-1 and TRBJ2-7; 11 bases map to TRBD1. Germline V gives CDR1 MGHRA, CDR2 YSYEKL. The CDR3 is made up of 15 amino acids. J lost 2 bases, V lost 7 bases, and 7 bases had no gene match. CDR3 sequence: CASTNGQGAAYEQYF. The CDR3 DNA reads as TGCGCCAGCACCAACGGACAGGGGGCCGCCTACGAGCAGTACTTC.

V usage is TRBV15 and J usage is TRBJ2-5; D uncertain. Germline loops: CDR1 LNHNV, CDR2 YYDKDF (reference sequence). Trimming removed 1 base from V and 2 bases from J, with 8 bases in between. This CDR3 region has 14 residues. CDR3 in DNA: TGTGCCACCAGCAGAGGACGGGCACAAGAGACCCAGTACTTC. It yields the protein CATSRGRAQETQYF. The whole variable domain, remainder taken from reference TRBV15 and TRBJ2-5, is DAMVIQNPRYQVTQFGKPVTLSCSQTLNHNVMYWYQQKSSQAPKLLFHYYDKDFNNEADTPDNFQSRRPNTSFCFLDIRSPGLGDTAMYLCATSRGRAQETQYFGPGTRLLVL.

CDR3 in amino acids: CASSLGLGGGDDYNEQFF. The DNA of the CDR3 is TGTGCCAGCAGTTTAGGTCTAGGAGGGGGCGATGACTACAATGAGCAGTTCTTC. The chain combines TRBV12-3 or TRBV12-4 with TRBJ2-1, with a tentative D call TRBD1 (7 bases). The CDR3 has 18 residues. V shed 1 base and J shed 3 bases, with 19 bases lying between them.

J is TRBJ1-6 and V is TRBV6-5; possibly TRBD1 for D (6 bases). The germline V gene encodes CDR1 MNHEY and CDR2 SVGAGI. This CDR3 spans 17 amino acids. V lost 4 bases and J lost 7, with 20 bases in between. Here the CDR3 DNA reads TGTGCCAGCAGTTTTCGGACAGTCTTTTTGGGGAATTCACCCCTCCACTTT. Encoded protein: CASSFRTVFLGNSPLHF.

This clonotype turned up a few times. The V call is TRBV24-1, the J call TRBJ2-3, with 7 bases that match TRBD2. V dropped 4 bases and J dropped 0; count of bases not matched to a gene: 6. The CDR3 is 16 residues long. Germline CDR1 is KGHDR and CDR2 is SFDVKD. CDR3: CATSESKRGSTDTQYF. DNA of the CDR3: TGTGCCACCAGTGAATCCAAGCGGGGCAGCACAGATACGCAGTATTTT.

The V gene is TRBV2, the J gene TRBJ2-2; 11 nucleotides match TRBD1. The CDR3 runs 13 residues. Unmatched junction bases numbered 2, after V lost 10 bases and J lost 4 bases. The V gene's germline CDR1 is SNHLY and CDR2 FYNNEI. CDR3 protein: CATGTGGTGELFF. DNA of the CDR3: TGTGCCACGGGGACAGGGGGCACCGGGGAGCTGTTTTTT.

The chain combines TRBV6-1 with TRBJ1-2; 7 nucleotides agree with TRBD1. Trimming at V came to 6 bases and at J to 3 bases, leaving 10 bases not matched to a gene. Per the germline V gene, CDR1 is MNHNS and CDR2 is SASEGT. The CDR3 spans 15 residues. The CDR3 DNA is TGTGCCAGCAGACGTGGGTTGGGGACAGACTATGGCTACACCTTC. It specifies CASRRGLGTDYGYTF.

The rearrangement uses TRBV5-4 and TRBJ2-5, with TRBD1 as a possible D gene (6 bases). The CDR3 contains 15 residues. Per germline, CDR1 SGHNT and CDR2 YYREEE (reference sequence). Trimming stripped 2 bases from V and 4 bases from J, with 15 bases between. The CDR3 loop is CASSLQGSMRETQYF. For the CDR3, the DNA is TGTGCCAGCAGCTTACAGGGTTCGATGAGAGAGACCCAGTACTTC.

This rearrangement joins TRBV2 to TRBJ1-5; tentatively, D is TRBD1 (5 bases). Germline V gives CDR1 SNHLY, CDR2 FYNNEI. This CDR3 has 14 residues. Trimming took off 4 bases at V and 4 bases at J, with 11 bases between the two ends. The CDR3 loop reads CASSADSVNQPQHF. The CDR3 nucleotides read TGTGCCAGCAGTGCTGACAGTGTAAATCAGCCCCAGCATTTT. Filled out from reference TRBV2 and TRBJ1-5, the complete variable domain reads EPEVTQTPSHQVTQMGQEVILRCVPISNHLYFYWYRQILGQKVEFLVSFYNNEISEKSEIFDDQFSVERPDGSNFTLKIRSTKLEDSAMYFCASSADSVNQPQHFGDGTRLSIL.

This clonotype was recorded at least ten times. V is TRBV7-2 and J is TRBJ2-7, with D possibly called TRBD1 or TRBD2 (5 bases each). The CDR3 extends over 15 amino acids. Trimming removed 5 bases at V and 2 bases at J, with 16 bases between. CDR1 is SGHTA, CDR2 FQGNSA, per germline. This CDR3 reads CASSSLGGSAYEQYF. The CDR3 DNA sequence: TGTGCCAGCAGCAGCCTTGGGGGTAGCGCCTACGAGCAGTACTTC. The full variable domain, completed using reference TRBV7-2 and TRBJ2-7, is GAGVSQSPSNKVTEKGKDVELRCDPISGHTALYWYRQSLGQGLEFLIYFQGNSAPDKSGLPSDRFSAERTGGSVSTLTIQRTQQEDSAVYLCASSSLGGSAYEQYFGPGTRLTVT.

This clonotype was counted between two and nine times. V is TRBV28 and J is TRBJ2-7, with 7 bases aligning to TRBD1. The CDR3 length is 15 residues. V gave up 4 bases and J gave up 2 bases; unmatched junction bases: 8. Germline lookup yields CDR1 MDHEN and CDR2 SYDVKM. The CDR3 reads CASSSARDSTYEQYF. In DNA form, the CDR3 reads TGTGCCAGCAGTTCCGCTCGGGACAGTACCTACGAGCAGTACTTC.

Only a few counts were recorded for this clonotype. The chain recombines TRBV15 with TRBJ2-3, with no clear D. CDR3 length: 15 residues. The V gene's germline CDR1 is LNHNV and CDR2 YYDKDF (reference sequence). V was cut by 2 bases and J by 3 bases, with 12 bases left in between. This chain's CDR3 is CATSRSVDGTDTQYF. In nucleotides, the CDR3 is TGTGCCACCAGCAGATCGGTGGACGGAACAGATACGCAGTATTTT.

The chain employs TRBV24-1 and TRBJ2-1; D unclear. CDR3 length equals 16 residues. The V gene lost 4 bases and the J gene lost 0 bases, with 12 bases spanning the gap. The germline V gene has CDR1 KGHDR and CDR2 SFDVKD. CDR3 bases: TGTGCCACCAGTGACTCCCTATTGAGCTCCTACAATGAGCAGTTCTTC. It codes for CATSDSLLSSYNEQFF.

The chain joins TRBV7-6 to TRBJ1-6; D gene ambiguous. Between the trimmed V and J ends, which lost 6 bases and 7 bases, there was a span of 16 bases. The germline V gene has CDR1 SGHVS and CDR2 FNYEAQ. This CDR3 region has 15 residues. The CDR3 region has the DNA TGTGCCAGCAGTAGGACGCAGAACCTAAATTCACCCCTCCACTTT. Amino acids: CASSRTQNLNSPLHF.

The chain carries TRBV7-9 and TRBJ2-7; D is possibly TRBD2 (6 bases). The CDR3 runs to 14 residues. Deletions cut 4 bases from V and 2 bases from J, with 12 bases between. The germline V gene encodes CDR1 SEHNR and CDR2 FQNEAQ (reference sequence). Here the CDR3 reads CASSSRAGTYEQYF. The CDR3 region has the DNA TGTGCCAGCAGCTCTAGGGCGGGAACCTACGAGCAGTACTTC.